These 20 T cell receptor beta chains were all obtained from the same sample, sequenced in a study of beta chain features in type 1 diabetes. Whole-study findings and limits: Moderate but significant shortening of TCRB CDR3s was recorded in all four CD4+ subsets from Type 1 diabetes patients.

No antigens are known for them. Expressed TCRB transcripts got sequenced, as all isolated RNA was reverse transcribed. Assay: immunoSEQ multiplex PCR; the TCRdb copy retains only in-frame clones and omits some. The table includes around 160,000 clones, 63% detected once. The sequenced material came from naive CD4+ T cells from blood. The receptors were gathered from a man aged 30 to 39 with type 1 diabetes.

This clone was counted once. The chain recombines TRBV5-1 with TRBJ2-1; D is unresolved. CDR1 is SGHRS, CDR2 YFSETQ, per germline. This CDR3 has 13 residues. Trimming shortened V by 0 bases and J by 7 bases, and 8 bases separated the two germline ends. The CDR3 DNA sequence: TGCGCCAGCAGCTTGGAATTGGGTAATGAGCAGTTCTTC. Residues: CASSLELGNEQFF.

V gene TRBV10-3 combines with J gene TRBJ2-5; 7 bases align to TRBD1. The CDR3 runs 14 residues. The germline V gene encodes CDR1 ENHRY and CDR2 SYGVKD. V lost 7 bases and J lost 4; bases outside the gene matches: 9. The DNA for the CDR3 is TGTGCCATCAACCCAGGGGGTTGGTTAGAGACCCAGTACTTC. Amino acids: CAINPGGWLETQYF.

This clone has just a few counts. The J gene is TRBJ1-5, the V gene TRBV25-1; 7 bases are a match to TRBD1. V was clipped by 6 bases and J by 2 bases; unmatched bases: 7. This CDR3 is built from 15 residues. CDR1 is MGHDK, CDR2 SYGVNS, per germline. The CDR3 DNA sequence: TGTGCCAGCAGCGCCGGAGACAGGGGCAATCAGCCCCAGCATTTT. Protein: CASSAGDRGNQPQHF. Looking up the rest from reference TRBV25-1 and TRBJ1-5 gives the full variable domain: EADIYQTPRYLVIGTGKKITLECSQTMGHDKMYWYQQDPGMELHLIHYSYGVNSTEKGDLSSESTVSRIRTEHFPLTLESARPSHTSQYLCASSAGDRGNQPQHFGDGTRLSIL.

This clone was observed a single time. V is TRBV25-1 and J is TRBJ1-3, with unresolved D. The CDR3 has 15 amino acids. V lost 4 bases to trimming and J lost 2 bases, with 12 bases between them. Looked up from germline, CDR1 is MGHDK and CDR2 is SYGVNS. CDR3 nucleotides: TGTGCCAGCAGTGTAACGGGGATTCCTGGAAACACCATATATTTT. It codes for CASSVTGIPGNTIYF.

This clone was detected a few times. The chain carries TRBV9 and TRBJ2-3; unclear D gene. V was shortened by 0 bases and J by 1 base, with 12 bases between the two germline ends. The CDR3 loop spans 16 amino acids. From germline, CDR1 is SGDLS and CDR2 YYNGEE. DNA for the CDR3: TGTGCCAGCAGCGTAGGGGGTGACTTCGGCACAGATACGCAGTATTTT. Its translation: CASSVGGDFGTDTQYF. The variable domain in full, completed from reference TRBV9 and TRBJ2-3, reads DSGVTQTPKHLITATGQRVTLRCSPRSGDLSVYWYQQSLDQGLQFLIQYYNGEERAKGNILERFSAQQFPDLHSELNLSSLELGDSALYFCASSVGGDFGTDTQYFGPGTRLTVL.

This sequence joins TRBV7-9 and TRBJ2-6; no reliable D call. CDR3 length: 13 residues. Germline loops: CDR1 SEHNR, CDR2 FQNEAQ (reference sequence). V lost 5 bases, J lost 4 bases, and 6 bases lay in between. The CDR3 loop is CASSRRGANVLTF. The CDR3 DNA reads as TGTGCCAGCAGCCGAAGGGGGGCCAACGTCCTGACTTTC. Variable domain in full (rest from reference TRBV7-9 and TRBJ2-6): DTGVSQNPRHKITKRGQNVTFRCDPISEHNRLYWYRQTLGQGPEFLTYFQNEAQLEKSRLLSDRFSAERPKGSFSTLEIQRTEQGDSAMYLCASSRRGANVLTFGAGSRLTVL.

The chain carries TRBV11-2 and TRBJ2-3; the match to TRBD2 covers 7 bases. Germline V gene lookup returns CDR1 SGHAT and CDR2 FQNNGV. The CDR3 covers 16 residues. V was pared by 3 bases and J by 2 bases, with 8 bases of the junction left unmatched. CDR3 nucleotides: TGTGCCAGCAGCTTCCGCGGGGGTGATTCCACAGATACGCAGTATTTT. The encoded protein is CASSFRGGDSTDTQYF. Complete variable domain (other parts from reference TRBV11-2 and TRBJ2-3): EAGVAQSPRYKIIEKRQSVAFWCNPISGHATLYWYQQILGQGPKLLIQFQNNGVVDDSQLPKDRFSAERLKGVDSTLKIQPAKLEDSAVYLCASSFRGGDSTDTQYFGPGTRLTVL.

This clone turned up a few times. V and J are TRBV9 and TRBJ1-1; possibly TRBD1 for D (6 bases). Trimming cost V 0 bases and J 0 bases, with 9 bases left between them. Germline assignment: CDR1 SGDLS and CDR2 YYNGEE. The CDR3 runs to 15 residues. The CDR3 bases are TGTGCCAGCAGCGTAGAGGACAGAGTGAACACTGAAGCTTTCTTT. Its translation is CASSVEDRVNTEAFF.

This chain links TRBV9 with TRBJ2-5; D possibly corresponds to TRBD1 (5 bases). The CDR3 loop spans 15 amino acids. The V end was cut by 2 bases, the J end by 5 bases, with 16 bases between. CDR1 SGDLS and CDR2 YYNGEE come from the germline V gene. CDR3 DNA sequence: TGTGCCAGCAGCGTTAGCCCCCAGGGAACGGAGACCCAGTACTTC. Its protein is CASSVSPQGTETQYF.

The gene calls are TRBV28 and TRBJ2-3; a possible D gene is TRBD1 (7 bases). V lost 4 bases, J lost 3 bases, and 14 bases lay in between. This CDR3 region has 15 residues. Germline V gene sequence: CDR1 MDHEN, CDR2 SYDVKM. CDR3 sequence reads: CASSSAGGSTDTQYF. The CDR3 DNA is TGTGCCAGCAGTTCTGCAGGGGGGTCAACAGATACGCAGTATTTT.

The chain uses TRBV13 and TRBJ2-5; D remains ambiguous. There are 14 residues in the CDR3. Trimming took off 5 bases at V and 4 bases at J, with 14 bases between the two ends. The germline V gene encodes CDR1 PRHDT and CDR2 FYEKMQ (reference sequence). CDR3 protein: CASSLGRAGETQYF. The DNA for the CDR3 is TGTGCCAGCAGCCTCGGAAGGGCCGGAGAGACCCAGTACTTC. Full variable domain (outside the CDR3, taken from reference TRBV13 and TRBJ2-5): AAGVIQSPRHLIKEKRETATLKCYPIPRHDTVYWYQQGPGQDPQFLISFYEKMQSDKGSIPDRFSAQQFSDYHSELNMSSLELGDSALYFCASSLGRAGETQYFGPGTRLLVL.

The chain joins TRBV6-5 to TRBJ1-4, with D uncertain. Trimming took 6 bases from V and 8 from J, leaving 19 bases between them. This CDR3 is 15 amino acids long. CDR1 and CDR2 (germline): MNHEY, SVGAGI. DNA of the CDR3: TGTGCCAGCAGCGCGACGGCCGGCCTTCGGGAAAAACTGTTTTTT. It translates to CASSATAGLREKLFF.

This clone was counted only a few times. The rearrangement joins TRBV30 to TRBJ1-1; D uncertain. V was shortened by 0 bases and J by 0 bases, with 11 bases between the two germline ends. This CDR3 has 15 amino acids. Germline V gene sequence: CDR1 GTSNPN, CDR2 SVGIG (reference sequence). The CDR3 DNA reads TGTGCCTGGAGTGTACTGGTGGGATTGAACACTGAAGCTTTCTTT. The encoded protein is CAWSVLVGLNTEAFF.

The chain combines TRBV4-3 with TRBJ2-1, with D unclear. Germline V gene data show CDR1 as LGHNA and CDR2 as YSLEER. The CDR3 is 15 amino acids. The germline V and J ends were trimmed by 6 bases and 4 bases, with 16 bases remaining between them. Written as DNA, the CDR3 is TGCGCCAGCAGTCTGGTCGGTACTGAATACAATGAGCAGTTCTTC. Its protein product is CASSLVGTEYNEQFF.

This clone was found once. The CDR3 DNA sequence: TGTGCCAGCAGCATCAGACAGGGATTCTACGAGCAGTACTTC. As protein: CASSIRQGFYEQYF. The chain employs TRBV13 and TRBJ2-7; TRBD1 matches at 7 bases. Trimming cost V 5 bases and J 3 bases; bases outside gene matches: 7. The CDR3 spans 14 residues. Germline CDR1 PRHDT, CDR2 FYEKMQ (reference sequence). The entire variable domain, with the rest obtained from reference TRBV13 and TRBJ2-7, is as follows: AAGVIQSPRHLIKEKRETATLKCYPIPRHDTVYWYQQGPGQDPQFLISFYEKMQSDKGSIPDRFSAQQFSDYHSELNMSSLELGDSALYFCASSIRQGFYEQYFGPGTRLTVT.

The chain uses TRBV7-2 and TRBJ1-2; no clear D. The length of the CDR3 is 15 residues. CDR1 SGHTA and CDR2 FQGNSA come from the germline V gene. V dropped 4 bases and J dropped 5 bases, with 17 bases sitting between them. CDR3 in DNA: TGTGCCAGCAGCTCATCAGGAGAACTAACTTATGGCTACACCTTC. It translates to CASSSSGELTYGYTF.

The chain carries TRBV23-1 and TRBJ2-4, with no clear D. TRBV23-1 is identified as an open reading frame with a role that is uncertain. The CDR3 has 17 residues. Trimming cost V 2 bases and J 3 bases, with 17 bases left between them. The CDR3 region is CASSQGGLLDDKNIQYF. The CDR3 DNA follows: TGCGCCAGCAGTCAAGGTGGCCTTTTGGACGACAAAAACATTCAGTACTTC.

There are a few counts of this clone. The CDR3 sequence is CASSSTGWGYPGANVLTF. The CDR3 DNA reads as TGTGCCAGCAGCTCTACAGGTTGGGGATACCCTGGGGCCAACGTCCTGACTTTC. The genes are TRBV14 and TRBJ2-6; D might be TRBD1 (5 bases). The CDR3 runs to 18 residues. Trimming took off 5 bases at V and 2 bases at J, with 19 bases between the two ends. Germline V gene lookup returns CDR1 SGHDN and CDR2 FVKESK.

The CDR3 sequence is CASSNLGSPLHF. For the CDR3, the DNA is TGTGCCAGCAGTAACCTAGGTTCACCCCTCCACTTT. The chain joins TRBV2 to TRBJ1-6; D gene uncertain. Germline lookup yields CDR1 SNHLY and CDR2 FYNNEI. Deletions cut 5 bases from V and 9 bases from J, with 8 bases between. The CDR3 contains 12 residues.

This sequence joins TRBV10-3 and TRBJ2-5; D is perhaps TRBD1 (5 bases). V lost 2 bases and J lost 3, with 10 bases in between. Germline loops: CDR1 ENHRY, CDR2 SYGVKD. The CDR3 is 14 residues long. The CDR3 DNA is TGTGCCATCAGTGAGGAACAGGCAAAAGAGACCCAGTACTTC. Translation: CAISEEQAKETQYF.